The next 28 T cell receptor beta chains were all read from a single sample in a study of control samples from healthy donors and cancer patients. Profiling relied on immunoSEQ multiplex PCR, and the TCRdb table lists in-frame clones only, not all of them. The repertoire has over 100,000 clones, over 75% of them found once; the top ten carry about 3.2%. Sequencing input: blood. These receptor sequences come from a man in his fifties or sixties in good health.

The rearrangement links TRBV28 to TRBJ1-2; 7 nucleotides agree with TRBD1. The V gene end was trimmed by 5 bases and the J gene end by 8 bases; junction bases not matched to a gene: 14. Germline CDR1 and CDR2: MDHEN and SYDVKM. CDR3 size: 15 residues. The CDR3 spells CASSDPDRVLKGYTF. The CDR3 DNA follows: TGTGCCAGCAGTGACCCTGACAGGGTTCTTAAAGGCTACACCTTC.

The J gene is TRBJ2-3, the V gene TRBV28; D is unresolved. The CDR3 has 14 residues. Germline values: CDR1 MDHEN, CDR2 SYDVKM. Trimming took 7 bases from V and 0 from J, leaving 11 bases between them. CDR3 amino acids: CASTLTSSTDTQYF. In DNA form, the CDR3 reads TGTGCCAGCACACTTACCTCTAGCACAGATACGCAGTATTTT. The whole variable domain, remainder taken from reference TRBV28 and TRBJ2-3, is DVKVTQSSRYLVKRTGEKVFLECVQDMDHENMFWYRQDPGLGLRLIYFSYDVKMKEKGDIPEGYSVSREKKERFSLILESASTNQTSMYLCASTLTSSTDTQYFGPGTRLTVL.

The chain recombines TRBV4-1 with TRBJ1-3; a weak D match, TRBD1 (5 bases). Germline CDR1 and CDR2: MGHRA and YSYEKL. The CDR3 has 20 residues. V was cut by 6 bases and J by 7 bases, with 34 bases left in between. The CDR3 DNA reads TGCGCCAGCAGACTAGAAATGGGGCTCTGGACAAAACAGTCGGGGAACACCATATATTTT. This gives the protein CASRLEMGLWTKQSGNTIYF.

The V gene is TRBV6-5, the J gene TRBJ1-3; 7 bases align to TRBD1. J lost 4 bases, V lost 6 bases, and 9 bases had no gene match. Germline V gene sequence: CDR1 MNHEY, CDR2 SVGAGI. The CDR3 spans 15 residues. The CDR3 sequence: CASSPKDRRGNTIYF. The CDR3 region has the DNA TGTGCCAGCAGCCCAAAGGACAGGCGAGGAAACACCATATATTTT.

This chain's CDR3 is CASSPSTTGNYGYTF. In DNA, the CDR3 is TGTGCCAGCTCACCAAGCACCACGGGGAACTATGGCTACACCTTC. The chain couples TRBV18 to TRBJ1-2; unclear D gene. The CDR3 is 15 residues long. Trimming removed 2 bases at V and 2 bases at J, with 12 bases between. Per germline, CDR1 KGHSH and CDR2 LQKENI.

This clone has a single count. The chain couples TRBV10-3 to TRBJ2-3, with 13 bases that match TRBD2. The CDR3 loop spans 18 amino acids. Looked up from germline, CDR1 is ENHRY and CDR2 is SYGVKD. Losses at the gene ends were 5 bases for V and 3 bases for J; bases not matched to a gene: 11. The CDR3 region is CAISKTSGGEQRTDTQYF. The CDR3, as DNA: TGTGCCATCAGTAAAACTAGCGGGGGGGAACAACGTACAGATACGCAGTATTTT.

The CDR3 sequence: CASSTRTDTGELFF. The CDR3 coding sequence is TGCGCCAGCAGCACCCGGACAGACACCGGGGAGCTGTTTTTT. The chain employs TRBV5-1 and TRBJ2-2; tentatively, D is TRBD1 (6 bases). Germline V CDR1 and CDR2: SGHRS, YFSETQ. Trimming removed 4 bases at V and 3 bases at J, with 10 bases between. This CDR3 comprises 14 residues.

The V and J genes are TRBV6-2 or TRBV6-3 and TRBJ2-3; TRBD2 agrees at 8 bases. CDR1 is MNHEY and CDR2 is SVGEGT in the germline V gene. V shed 2 bases and J 1 base; nucleotides not matched to a gene: 5. The CDR3 spans 16 residues. The CDR3 loop is CASSYERGKRTDTQYF. The CDR3 DNA is TGTGCCAGCAGTTACGAGCGGGGGAAACGCACAGATACGCAGTATTTT.

The chain combines TRBV4-1 with TRBJ1-1; TRBD1 matches at 7 bases. The germline V gene has CDR1 MGHRA and CDR2 YSYEKL. The V gene end was trimmed by 3 bases and the J gene end by 6 bases; junction bases not matched to a gene: 4. There are 13 residues in the CDR3. The CDR3 region is CASSHSGTAEAFF. Written as DNA, the CDR3 is TGCGCCAGCAGCCATTCCGGGACAGCTGAAGCTTTCTTT.

This chain connects TRBV14 to TRBJ1-1, with D tentatively TRBD1 (6 bases). The V gene's germline CDR1 is SGHDN and CDR2 FVKESK. The CDR3 covers 14 residues. V lost 1 base and J lost 5, with 11 bases in between. The CDR3 protein is CASSQGRGGTEAFF. In DNA, the CDR3 is TGTGCCAGCAGCCAAGGCCGAGGGGGGACTGAAGCTTTCTTT. Combining the CDR3 with reference TRBV14 and TRBJ1-1 gives the whole variable domain EAGVTQFPSHSVIEKGQTVTLRCDPISGHDNLYWYRRVMGKEIKFLLHFVKESKQDESGMPNNRFLAERTGGTYSTLKVQPAELEDSGVYFCASSQGRGGTEAFFGQGTRLTVV.

The chain links TRBV5-4 to TRBJ1-3; D is ambiguous. Germline-derived CDR1 and CDR2 are SGHNT and YYREEE (reference sequence). The CDR3 is 14 residues long. V lost 7 bases and J lost 0, with 11 bases in between. The CDR3 protein is CASFRRRSGNTIYF. CDR3 coding DNA: TGTGCCAGCTTCAGACGGCGCTCTGGAAACACCATATATTTT.

The V gene is TRBV28, the J gene TRBJ1-1; D uncertain. Germline V gene lookup returns CDR1 MDHEN and CDR2 SYDVKM. This CDR3 spans 11 amino acids. Between the trimmed V and J ends, which lost 2 bases and 9 bases, there was a span of 7 bases. The CDR3 loop is CASSLEVQAFF. CDR3 coding DNA: TGTGCCAGCAGTTTAGAGGTCCAAGCTTTCTTT.

In the case of this clone: Mismatch with germline at one junction end may stem from a read error. The chain links TRBV7-9 to TRBJ1-5; TRBD1 matches 8 bases. CDR3 length: 14 residues. Germline CDR1 SEHNR, CDR2 FQNEAQ (reference sequence). CDR3 DNA: TGTGCCAGCAGCTCCGGGACAGGCAATCCGCCCCAGCATTTT. Protein product: CASSSGTGNPPQHF.

The rearrangement links TRBV12-5 to TRBJ2-2; the D gene is possibly TRBD1 (6 bases). V was clipped by 5 bases and J by 1 base, with 14 bases between them. Germline V lookup: CDR1 LGHNT, CDR2 FRNRAP. CDR3 length: 16 amino acids. CDR3 sequence: CASGPPGTQNTGELFF. CDR3 coding DNA: TGTGCTAGTGGTCCCCCAGGGACACAGAACACCGGGGAGCTGTTTTTT.

The chain uses TRBV30 and TRBJ1-6; 7 bases agree with TRBD1. The CDR3 length is 13 residues. V lost 5 bases, J lost 4 bases, and 2 bases stayed unmatched. Germline V CDR1 and CDR2: GTSNPN, SVGIG (reference sequence). CDR3 nucleotides: TGTGCCTGGGAACAGGGGTATAATTCACCCCTCCACTTT. This sequence encodes CAWEQGYNSPLHF.

The chain is built from TRBV30 and TRBJ2-5, with 9 bases aligning to TRBD1. CDR1 and CDR2 from the germline V gene are GTSNPN and SVGIG (reference sequence). The CDR3 consists of 14 residues. V shed 2 bases and J 1 base; nucleotides not matched to a gene: 2. CDR3 sequence (DNA): TGTGCCTGGAGTACAGGGGGCGCCCAAGAGACCCAGTACTTC. Translation: CAWSTGGAQETQYF. The complete variable domain, with remaining parts taken from reference TRBV30 and TRBJ2-5, reads SQTIHQWPATLVQPVGSPLSLECTVEGTSNPNLYWYRQAAGRGLQLLFYSVGIGQISSEVPQNLSASRPQDRQFILSSKKLLLSDSGFYLCAWSTGGAQETQYFGPGTRLLVL.

This clone was seen once. The chain couples TRBV18 to TRBJ1-3; TRBD1 matches at 7 bases. Germline CDR1 KGHSH, CDR2 LQKENI. The CDR3 sequence is 18 residues long. V lost 3 bases and J lost 0; bases outside the gene matches: 11. Here the CDR3 DNA reads TGTGCCAGCTCACCTGTCCAGGGGGGCCTCTACTCTGGAAACACCATATATTTT. Translating gives CASSPVQGGLYSGNTIYF.

The chain links TRBV6-5 to TRBJ2-1; D gene unclear. The CDR3 extends over 12 amino acids. Deletions cut 6 bases from V and 7 bases from J, with 10 bases between. Germline V gene lookup returns CDR1 MNHEY and CDR2 SVGAGI. The chain's CDR3 is CASRSLGNEQFF. For the CDR3, the DNA is TGTGCCAGCAGATCTCTGGGGAATGAGCAGTTCTTC.

This clone was seen a handful of times. The chain uses TRBV5-1 and TRBJ1-4, with D maybe TRBD1 (6 bases). The germline V and J ends were trimmed by 4 bases and 0 bases, with 10 bases remaining between them. Germline CDR1 SGHRS, CDR2 YFSETQ. This CDR3 spans 15 amino acids. CDR3 protein: CASSPGQTTNEKLFF. The CDR3 DNA sequence: TGCGCCAGCAGCCCCGGACAGACAACTAATGAAAAACTGTTTTTT.

The chain has TRBV2 and TRBJ1-3; D unclear. CDR1 SNHLY and CDR2 FYNNEI come from the germline V gene. V was shortened by 6 bases and J by 7 bases, with 16 bases between the two germline ends. The CDR3 spans 14 residues. The CDR3 loop reads CASRPGPARNTIYF. The CDR3 DNA sequence: TGTGCCAGCAGACCCGGGCCCGCCAGGAACACCATATATTTT.

The rearrangement links TRBV10-1 to TRBJ2-7, with 11 bases matching TRBD2. The V gene's germline CDR1 is WNHNN and CDR2 SYGVQD (reference sequence). V shed 0 bases and J 3 bases; nucleotides not matched to a gene: 1. CDR3 length equals 15 residues. CDR3 residues: CASSESTSGVYEQYF. The CDR3 bases are TGCGCCAGCAGTGAGTCGACTAGCGGGGTCTACGAGCAGTACTTC.

A remark on this clone: Other DNA variants within this sample encode the same CDR3. The J gene is TRBJ2-7, the V gene TRBV18; D gene uncertain. The germline V gene has CDR1 KGHSH and CDR2 LQKENI. V lost 3 bases, J lost 3 bases, and 6 bases lay in between. The CDR3 runs to 12 residues. The CDR3 sequence: CASSPVGYEQYF. CDR3 DNA: TGTGCCAGCTCACCGGTAGGCTACGAGCAGTACTTC.

This clone came up a few times. The sample carries other DNA sequences with the same CDR3. This chain uses TRBV5-1 with TRBJ2-2, with a weak D call TRBD2 (5 bases). Germline loops: CDR1 SGHRS, CDR2 YFSETQ. Trimming left V 0 bases short and J 4 bases short, with 7 bases between. The CDR3 contains 14 residues. The CDR3: CASSLGRGTGELFF. The CDR3 DNA follows: TGCGCCAGCAGCTTGGGTCGGGGCACCGGGGAGCTGTTTTTT. The complete variable domain, with remaining parts taken from reference TRBV5-1 and TRBJ2-2, reads KAGVTQTPRYLIKTRGQQVTLSCSPISGHRSVSWYQQTPGQGLQFLFEYFSETQRNKGNFPGRFSGRQFSNSRSEMNVSTLELGDSALYLCASSLGRGTGELFFGEGSRLTVL.

This chain links TRBV19 with TRBJ1-4, with D unclear. The CDR3 extends over 11 amino acids. Trimming stripped 3 bases from V and 7 bases from J, with 3 bases between. The V gene's germline CDR1 is LNHDA and CDR2 SQIVND (reference sequence). This CDR3 reads CASSIGEKLFF. The CDR3 DNA follows: TGTGCCAGTAGTATCGGTGAAAAACTGTTTTTT.

The chain joins TRBV2 to TRBJ2-7, with D possibly matching TRBD2 (5 bases). V lost 6 bases and J 2 bases, leaving 17 bases between the germline ends. CDR3 length: 15 amino acids. In germline, CDR1 is SNHLY, CDR2 FYNNEI. The CDR3 DNA is TGTGCCAGCAGAGCGGACCCCTCAGAGACCTACGAGCAGTACTTC. Amino acids: CASRADPSETYEQYF.

This clone occurred once. The J gene is TRBJ1-3, the V gene TRBV3-1 (or the pseudogene TRBV3-2); 10 nucleotides line up with TRBD1. Germline CDR1 and CDR2: LGHDT and YNNKEL (reference sequence). The V gene end was trimmed by 4 bases and the J gene end by 3 bases; junction bases not matched to a gene: 6. The CDR3 spans 16 residues. CDR3 region: CASSPTGGAYGNTIYF. In DNA, the CDR3 is TGTGCCAGCAGCCCGACAGGGGGCGCTTATGGAAACACCATATATTTT.

The V gene is TRBV28, the J gene TRBJ1-5; tentatively, D is TRBD1 (6 bases). Germline V gene data show CDR1 as MDHEN and CDR2 as SYDVKM. CDR3 length equals 12 residues. Trimming took 10 bases from V and 3 from J, leaving 10 bases between them. CDR3 sequence (DNA): TGTGCCACCGGGGGACACAATCAGCCCCAGCATTTT. Amino acids: CATGGHNQPQHF.

The chain links TRBV18 to TRBJ1-2; no definite D call. The CDR3 is made up of 13 amino acids. The V gene lost 4 bases and the J gene lost 5 bases, with 11 bases spanning the gap. Germline values: CDR1 KGHSH, CDR2 LQKENI. The CDR3 DNA is TGTGCCAGCTCACAAAGACACGATTATGGCTACACCTTC. It codes for CASSQRHDYGYTF.